A selection of T cell receptor beta chains follows, all from one sample in a study of T cells in Graves' hyperthyroidism and ophthalmopathy. TCRdb itself ran the multiplex PCR reads through MiXCR, one entry per CDR3 protein. The sample lists 300,000 to 400,000 distinct CDR3 sequences; 15% to 20% were seen once. The source material was blood. All receptors come from a woman aged 45 to 65 with Graves' hyperthyroidism. CDR3s include the opening cysteine and the closing phenylalanine or tryptophan. The D gene is left open where the match is weak. A clone size is listed for some rows: how often the clone was seen (once, few, many), or a class if it is expanded.

d_call j_call clone_size v_call cdr3_nt cdr3_aa
TRBD1 TRBJ2-5 many TRBV20-1 TGCAGTGCTAGCCCCGGGACAGGGGAAGAGACCCAGTACTTC CSASPGTGEETQYF
- TRBJ1-4 few TRBV19 TGTGCCAGTAGCCGATGGGGGGGCACTAATGAAAAACTGTTTTTT CASSRWGGTNEKLFF
- TRBJ2-5 - TRBV24-1 TGTGCCACCAGTGTCCAAGCGGGCAGCCCTATGCCGGGGACCCAGTACTTC CATSVQAGSPMPGTQYF
- TRBJ1-1 many TRBV12-3/TRBV12-4 TGTGCCAGCACCGAGACGGGGGAAACTGAAGCTTTCTTT CASTETGETEAFF
- TRBJ2-1 few TRBV10-3 TGTGCCATCAGTGAGTACACTAGCACTGAGCAGTTCTTC CAISEYTSTEQFF
- TRBJ2-1 many TRBV6-1 TGTGCCAGCGGAGGTAGCGGAAACGCAAATGAGCAGTTCTTC CASGGSGNANEQFF
- TRBJ1-3 - TRBV18 TGTGCCAGCTCACCACGGGCCCTCAGTATCTTCTCTGGAAACACCATATATTTT CASSPRALSIFSGNTIYF
TRBD2 TRBJ2-1 few TRBV4-2 TGTGCCAGCAGCCCGAGCGGGATTCAATACAATGAGCAGTTCTTC CASSPSGIQYNEQFF
- TRBJ1-2 - TRBV19 TGTGCCAGTAGTAGGCTATTATCCGGGACACCCAACTATGGCTACACCTTC CASSRLLSGTPNYGYTF
- TRBJ2-1 - TRBV20-1 TGCAGTGCTAGTTTTCTCGGTTATTCCTACAATGAGCAGTTCTTC CSASFLGYSYNEQFF
- TRBJ2-1 many TRBV29-1 TGCAGCGTGGATCGCATCAATGAGCAGTTCTTC CSVDRINEQFF
- TRBJ2-7 - TRBV20-1 TGCAGTGCTAGAGCCCGGGGCGACTACGAGCAGTACTTC CSARARGDYEQYF
- TRBJ2-3 - TRBV6-1 TGTGCCAGCAGTGAAGGTTGGGCAGGGCCGGCAGATACGCAGTATTTT CASSEGWAGPADTQYF
- TRBJ1-1 many TRBV6-1 TGTGCCAGCTTTAACTACCCTGAAGCTTTCTTT CASFNYPEAFF
TRBD2 TRBJ2-5 - TRBV27 TGTGCCACCAGGACTAGCGGTAAAGAGACCCAGTACTTC CATRTSGKETQYF
- TRBJ2-5 - TRBV10-3 TGTGCCATCAGTGTTAGCGGAGAGACCCAGTACTTC CAISVSGETQYF
- TRBJ2-1 many TRBV5-1 TGCGCCAGCAGCCCAGGGACCCGTGGTGAGCAGTTCTTC CASSPGTRGEQFF
TRBD1 TRBJ2-3 many TRBV20-1 TGCAGTGCGGTTTCGGGACAGCGAAGGGATACGCAGTATTTT CSAVSGQRRDTQYF
TRBD2 TRBJ2-7 - TRBV20-1 TGCAGTGCTAGAGATGGAGCGGGAGGGCTCTACGAGCAGTACTTC CSARDGAGGLYEQYF
TRBD1 TRBJ1-1 many TRBV6-1 TGTGCCAGCGCAATGGACTGGACAGGGGGGACTGAAGCTTTCTTT CASAMDWTGGTEAFF
- TRBJ2-5 - TRBV5-6 TGTGCCAGCAGCACGGACCAGCGAGGTCGCCAAGAGACCCAGTACTTC CASSTDQRGRQETQYF
- TRBJ2-6 many TRBV28 TGTGCCAGCAGCAACCCAGACTCTGGGGCCAACGTCCTGACTTTC CASSNPDSGANVLTF
- TRBJ2-3 many TRBV12-3/TRBV12-4 TGTGCCAGCAGTCCTCCGCGAGGGGCCTTCACAGATACGCAGTATTTT CASSPPRGAFTDTQYF
TRBD2 TRBJ2-3 many TRBV3-1 TGTGCCAGCAGCCAATTGCGGGGGGGGAAAGATACGCAGTATTTT CASSQLRGGKDTQYF
TRBD1 TRBJ1-2 - TRBV12-3/TRBV12-4 TGTGCCAGCAGTGAACGACAGGGCGATGGCTACACCTTC CASSERQGDGYTF
- TRBJ2-1 many TRBV28 TGTGCCAGCAGTACCACCGGTTCAGGGGAGAGCTACAATGAGCAGTTCTTC CASSTTGSGESYNEQFF
TRBD2 TRBJ2-1 many TRBV6-1 TGTGCCAGTGTGGGACTAGCTTACAATGAGCAGTTCTTC CASVGLAYNEQFF
TRBD1 TRBJ1-2 - TRBV6-1 TGTGCCAGCAGTGAAGCGCAGGGGACAGGGATGTACTATGGCTACACCTTC CASSEAQGTGMYYGYTF
TRBD1 TRBJ2-7 many TRBV6-5 TGTGCCAGCAGTTACGGTGCGGGACAGGGGTCCTACGAGCAGTACTTC CASSYGAGQGSYEQYF
- TRBJ2-2 many TRBV29-1 TGCAGCGTTGAAGACCGCGCGAACACCGGGGAGCTGTTTTTT CSVEDRANTGELFF
TRBD1 TRBJ2-5 few TRBV19 TGTGCCAGTAGTAGAGACAGGGTACAAGAGACCCAGTACTTC CASSRDRVQETQYF
- TRBJ1-5 - TRBV20-1 TGCAGTGCTTGGACCCTTAGCAATCAGCCCCAGCATTTT CSAWTLSNQPQHF
- TRBJ2-1 many TRBV7-3 TGTGCCAGCAGCCCGGACTCGAGCTCCTACAATGAGCAGTTCTTC CASSPDSSSYNEQFF
TRBD1 TRBJ2-1 - TRBV20-1 TGCAGTGCTAGGGCCTTGGACAGGGACTACAATGAGCAGTTCTTC CSARALDRDYNEQFF
- TRBJ1-1 - TRBV7-9 TGTGCCACCAAAAAGCAGGGATTCATGAACACTGAAGCTTTCTTT CATKKQGFMNTEAFF
TRBD1 TRBJ1-5 many TRBV20-1 TGCAGTGCTAGATCCCCGGGACAGGGACTGCCCCAGCATTTT CSARSPGQGLPQHF
- TRBJ2-7 many TRBV12-3/TRBV12-4 TGTGCCAGCAGTTTAACGGTCCACGAGCAGTACTTC CASSLTVHEQYF
- TRBJ2-2 many TRBV12-3/TRBV12-4 TGTGCCAGCAGCCCCCGGGGGAACACCGGGGAGCTGTTTTTT CASSPRGNTGELFF
- TRBJ2-1 - TRBV12-3/TRBV12-4 TGTGCCAGCAGTCTCCCCTCCGACCGACTTGAGCAGTTCTTC CASSLPSDRLEQFF
TRBD1 TRBJ2-1 few TRBV3-1 TGTGCCAGCAGCCAGACAGGGGAAACCTACAATGAGCAGTTCTTC CASSQTGETYNEQFF
- TRBJ2-3 - TRBV19 TGTGCCAGTAGTGAGGTGACTAGCACAGATACGCAGTATTTT CASSEVTSTDTQYF
- TRBJ1-2 - TRBV12-3/TRBV12-4 TGTGCCAGCAGTTTGGCAGGGACTAACTATGGCTACACCTTC CASSLAGTNYGYTF
- TRBJ1-2 many TRBV18 TGTGCCAGCTCACCAGACAGCCCTAACTATGGCTACACCTTC CASSPDSPNYGYTF